The 22 T cell receptor beta chains in this list originate from one sample, sequenced in a study of shared clonotypes between healthy human individuals. Libraries were prepared by immunoSEQ multiplex PCR; TCRdb keeps only in-frame clonotypes and omits some of them. Of about 2.2 million clones listed, approximately 92% are singletons. CD45RO-negative, CCR7-positively selected cells formed the naive CD8 fraction, excluding terminally differentiated effector memory CD45RA+ cells. Sequenced sample: naive CD8+ T cells from PBMCs. All receptors derive from a man aged 18 to 29 in good health. Some clones in this sample may be carry-over from other donors' samples.

V gene TRBV5-1 combines with J gene TRBJ2-5; D is undetermined. V was pared by 0 bases and J by 5 bases, with 8 bases between. Germline V gene data show CDR1 as SGHRS and CDR2 as YFSETQ. The CDR3 spans 13 residues. This chain's CDR3 is CASSLEGAETQYF. The DNA for the CDR3 is TGCGCCAGCAGCTTGGAAGGTGCCGAGACCCAGTACTTC. The variable domain in full, completed from reference TRBV5-1 and TRBJ2-5, reads KAGVTQTPRYLIKTRGQQVTLSCSPISGHRSVSWYQQTPGQGLQFLFEYFSETQRNKGNFPGRFSGRQFSNSRSEMNVSTLELGDSALYLCASSLEGAETQYFGPGTRLLVL.

The CDR3 spells CASTPGPSYEQYF. In DNA form, the CDR3 reads TGTGCCAGCACCCCGGGCCCATCCTACGAGCAGTACTTC. The V and J genes are TRBV21-1 and TRBJ2-7. TRBV21-1 is flagged as a pseudogene. The CDR3 loop spans 13 amino acids.

The V gene is TRBV7-9, the J gene TRBJ2-7, with 7 positions matching TRBD2. The trim removed 2 bases at V and 7 bases at J, leaving 11 bases unmatched. Germline assignment: CDR1 SEHNR and CDR2 FQNEAQ (reference sequence). The CDR3 sequence is 15 residues long. CDR3 residues: CASSLSIAGDLEQYF. The CDR3 DNA reads as TGTGCCAGCAGCTTAAGCATAGCGGGTGATCTAGAGCAGTACTTC.

The chain is built from TRBV6-5 and TRBJ1-5, with D unclear. Germline V gives CDR1 MNHEY, CDR2 SVGAGI. This CDR3 is 14 amino acids long. With 3 bases removed from V and 6 bases from J, the gap between germline ends came to 12 bases. CDR3 region: CASSYYGPSQPQHF. The CDR3, as DNA: TGTGCCAGCAGTTATTACGGGCCTAGTCAGCCCCAGCATTTT.

DNA for the CDR3: TGTGCCATCAGTGAGTTGGGACAATCTGCCTACAATGAGCAGTTCTTC. Its protein is CAISELGQSAYNEQFF. The chain has TRBV10-3 and TRBJ2-1, with a tentative D call TRBD1 (6 bases). Germline V gene data show CDR1 as ENHRY and CDR2 as SYGVKD. Trimming took off 1 base at V and 2 bases at J, with 12 bases between the two ends. The CDR3 runs 16 residues.

The CDR3 DNA reads TGCGCCAGCAGCCAAGATCCGGCCCCCCCTGGGCCCATTGTGAAGTCGGATACGCAGTATTTT. Amino acid sequence: CASSQDPAPPGPIVKSDTQYF. The V gene is TRBV4-3, the J gene TRBJ2-3; no definite D call. The germline V and J ends were trimmed by 0 bases and 6 bases, with 31 bases remaining between them. This CDR3 has 21 amino acids. The germline gives CDR1 LGHNA, CDR2 YSLEER.

The rearrangement links TRBV2 to TRBJ1-1; D remains unclear. The CDR3 length is 11 residues. Germline values: CDR1 SNHLY, CDR2 FYNNEI. The V and J ends lost 10 bases and 8 bases respectively, with 14 bases between them. The CDR3 DNA sequence: TGTGCCATCCAAGGTAAAGACGAAGCTTTCTTT. Translating it yields CAIQGKDEAFF.

The gene calls are TRBV27 and TRBJ2-1, with 8 positions matching TRBD1. The CDR3 extends over 15 amino acids. CDR1 is MNHEY, CDR2 SMNVEV, per germline (reference sequence). J lost 2 bases, V lost 2 bases, and 2 bases had no gene match. The DNA for the CDR3 is TGTGCCAGCAGTTTAGCGACAGGGGCCTACAATGAGCAGTTCTTC. As protein: CASSLATGAYNEQFF.

This clone was recorded at least ten times. Other DNA sequences in the sample encode the same CDR3. This chain connects TRBV19 to TRBJ1-1; D remains unclear. V was shortened by 5 bases and J by 1 base, with 14 bases between the two germline ends. The germline V gene encodes CDR1 LNHDA and CDR2 SQIVND (reference sequence). The CDR3 sequence is 15 residues long. CDR3 sequence reads: CASSAASSPNTEAFF. Here the CDR3 DNA reads TGTGCCAGTAGTGCCGCCTCCTCGCCGAACACTGAAGCTTTCTTT.

J is TRBJ2-7 and V is TRBV5-1; D is ambiguous. V shed 3 bases and J shed 0 bases, with 10 bases lying between them. CDR1 and CDR2 (germline): SGHRS, YFSETQ. The CDR3 extends over 14 amino acids. The CDR3 is CASSSLASSYEQYF. CDR3 in DNA: TGCGCCAGCAGCTCTCTGGCCTCCTCCTACGAGCAGTACTTC.

This clone has just a few counts. V is TRBV10-3 and J is TRBJ2-2; TRBD1 matches at 9 bases. The germline V gene has CDR1 ENHRY and CDR2 SYGVKD. V shed 10 bases and J 1 base; nucleotides not matched to a gene: 4. The length of the CDR3 is 14 residues. The DNA for the CDR3 is TGTGCCACCAGGGACAGGGAGAACACCGGGGAGCTGTTTTTT. It codes for CATRDRENTGELFF.

In DNA form, the CDR3 reads TGTGCCAGCAGCTTGCGGGGAGGAGAAGGCGGGACCCAGTACTTC. Residues: CASSLRGGEGGTQYF. The chain links TRBV5-4 to TRBJ2-5; weak D call: TRBD2 (6 bases). CDR3 length: 15 residues. Germline CDR1 SGHNT, CDR2 YYREEE (reference sequence). V lost 1 base to trimming and J lost 7 bases, with 17 bases between them.

The chain recombines TRBV28 with TRBJ2-7; D perhaps matches TRBD1 (6 bases). CDR1 is MDHEN, CDR2 SYDVKM, per germline. The CDR3 sequence is 16 residues long. Trimming left V 5 bases short and J 2 bases short, with 19 bases between. CDR3 loop: CASSTNRALLAYEQYF. CDR3 coding DNA: TGTGCCAGCAGTACCAACAGGGCCCTTCTGGCCTACGAGCAGTACTTC.

V usage is TRBV27 and J usage is TRBJ1-2; D perhaps matches TRBD1 (6 bases). This CDR3 has 13 amino acids. Germline V gene data show CDR1 as MNHEY and CDR2 as SMNVEV (reference sequence). Trimming took 6 bases from V and 4 from J, leaving 12 bases between them. The CDR3 bases are TGTGCCAGCAGCCGAGGGGGTGGCTATGGCTACACCTTC. This translates into CASSRGGGYGYTF.

This clone was recorded only once. The J gene is TRBJ2-2, the V gene TRBV2; D gene ambiguous. The CDR3 is 16 amino acids. The germline CDR1 and CDR2 sequences are SNHLY and FYNNEI. The V and J ends lost 2 bases and 6 bases respectively, with 16 bases between them. CDR3 sequence reads: CASSEKGFGFAGELFF. The CDR3 DNA reads as TGTGCCAGCAGTGAAAAGGGTTTCGGGTTCGCCGGGGAGCTGTTTTTT.

The rearrangement uses TRBV29-1 and TRBJ2-1; no clear D gene. Trimming removed 3 bases from V and 4 bases from J, with 7 bases in between. The CDR3 totals 12 residues. CDR1 and CDR2 (germline): SQVTM, ANQGSEA. In DNA, the CDR3 is TGCAGCGTTGATTTCCGGTACAATGAGCAGTTCTTC. This codes for CSVDFRYNEQFF.

The chain links TRBV25-1 to TRBJ2-7; D perhaps matches TRBD2 (5 bases). Deletions cut 2 bases from V and 3 bases from J, with 11 bases between. Germline V gives CDR1 MGHDK, CDR2 SYGVNS. The CDR3 sequence is 14 residues long. CDR3 sequence reads: CASSEAGAFYEQYF. As DNA, the CDR3 is TGTGCCAGCAGTGAAGCGGGCGCCTTCTACGAGCAGTACTTC.

The gene calls are TRBV30 and TRBJ2-7; the match to TRBD2 covers 8 bases. V shed 7 bases and J 3 bases; nucleotides not matched to a gene: 8. Germline V gives CDR1 GTSNPN, CDR2 SVGIG (reference sequence). The CDR3 loop spans 13 amino acids. The chain's CDR3 is CAFQTSEDYEQYF. DNA for the CDR3: TGTGCCTTCCAGACTAGCGAGGACTACGAGCAGTACTTC.

The CDR3 DNA is TGTGCCAGCAGCGTAGGGACTAGCGGAACTGGGGCTGAGCAGTTCTTC. The encoded protein is CASSVGTSGTGAEQFF. This chain uses TRBV9 with TRBJ2-1; 10 nucleotides align to TRBD2. CDR3 length equals 16 residues. The V gene's germline CDR1 is SGDLS and CDR2 YYNGEE. V dropped 0 bases and J dropped 9; count of bases not matched to a gene: 9.

A word on this clone: The sample has other DNA sequences that encode this CDR3 too. The J gene is TRBJ2-7, the V gene TRBV4-3; 7 positions match TRBD1. The germline V gene encodes CDR1 LGHNA and CDR2 YSLEER. This CDR3 has 15 residues. Losses at the gene ends were 0 bases for V and 0 bases for J; bases not matched to a gene: 2. In nucleotides, the CDR3 is TGCGCCAGCAGCCAAGATCCAGGGGGCTCCTACGAGCAGTACTTC. This translates into CASSQDPGGSYEQYF.

The V and J genes are TRBV7-9 and TRBJ1-4, with 10 bases aligning to TRBD1. Germline CDR1 SEHNR, CDR2 FQNEAQ (reference sequence). There are 13 residues in the CDR3. The V gene end was trimmed by 4 bases and the J gene end by 11 bases; junction bases not matched to a gene: 4. The CDR3 spells CASSSTGGGKLFF. The CDR3 bases are TGTGCCAGCAGCTCGACAGGGGGCGGCAAACTGTTTTTT.

With respect to this clone: Other DNA sequences in the same sample also yield this CDR3. This sequence joins TRBV10-3 and TRBJ2-7; weak D call: TRBD1 (5 bases). The CDR3 spans 11 residues. V lost 5 bases and J lost 4, with 6 bases in between. Germline V CDR1 and CDR2: ENHRY, SYGVKD. The CDR3 sequence: CAISSGYEQYF. CDR3 sequence (DNA): TGTGCCATCAGTTCAGGGTACGAGCAGTACTTC.